One sample yielded the 30 T cell receptor beta chains listed below, sequenced in a study of blood T cell repertoires in COVID-19. The protocol was immunoSEQ multiplex PCR, while the TCRdb copy is restricted to in-frame clones and leaves out a portion. Of 200,000 to 250,000 clones listed, 82% are singletons. Sequencing was carried out using peripheral blood. All receptors derive from an elderly woman with active or convalescent COVID-19.

The gene calls are TRBV6-1 and TRBJ1-1, with D unresolved. CDR3 length equals 12 residues. Trimming shortened V by 3 bases and J by 8 bases, and 10 bases separated the two germline ends. CDR1 MNHNS and CDR2 SASEGT come from the germline V gene. The CDR3 reads CASSDLIREAFF. CDR3 coding DNA: TGTGCCAGCAGTGACCTTATACGGGAAGCTTTCTTT.

Only one count was recorded for this clone. The chain combines TRBV14 with TRBJ1-1, with 8 bases fitting TRBD1. Germline V gene data show CDR1 as SGHDN and CDR2 as FVKESK. The CDR3 sequence is 16 residues long. V was pared by 3 bases and J by 1 base, with 7 bases of the junction left unmatched. The CDR3 DNA reads as TGTGCCAGCAGCCATCGAATGGGACAGGAGAACACTGAAGCTTTCTTT. This gives the protein CASSHRMGQENTEAFF.

The V and J genes are TRBV27 and TRBJ1-2, with 9 positions matching TRBD1. V trimming: 4 bases; J trimming: 2 bases; junction bases outside the gene matches: 8. The germline V gene has CDR1 MNHEY and CDR2 SMNVEV (reference sequence). This CDR3 is built from 16 residues. CDR3 nucleotide sequence: TGTGCCAGCAGTTCCAACACCGGGACAGGGAACTATGGCTACACCTTC. The encoded protein is CASSSNTGTGNYGYTF.

V usage is TRBV5-1 and J usage is TRBJ2-5; D gene uncertain. Germline lookup yields CDR1 SGHRS and CDR2 YFSETQ. This CDR3 spans 13 amino acids. Trimming shortened V by 4 bases and J by 5 bases, and 12 bases separated the two germline ends. CDR3 loop: CASSVRGRETQYF. CDR3 nucleotide sequence: TGCGCCAGCAGCGTCCGCGGTCGGGAGACCCAGTACTTC.

The V gene is TRBV27, the J gene TRBJ2-3, with D possibly TRBD2 on 7 matching bases. There are 15 residues in the CDR3. Germline V gives CDR1 MNHEY, CDR2 SMNVEV (reference sequence). Deletions cut 5 bases from V and 6 bases from J, with 18 bases between. In nucleotides, the CDR3 is TGTGCCAGCAGTCGTGAGGGGGGGGTAGCGGATACGCAGTATTTT. Its protein is CASSREGGVADTQYF.

This rearrangement joins TRBV10-2 to TRBJ1-1, with 7 bases fitting TRBD1. This CDR3 has 17 residues. In germline, CDR1 is WSHSY, CDR2 SAAADI. V was clipped by 3 bases and J by 4 bases; unmatched bases: 14. Here the CDR3 reads CASSESGARNRGTEAFF. The CDR3 nucleotides read TGCGCCAGCAGTGAATCGGGTGCAAGAAACAGGGGCACTGAAGCTTTCTTT.

The chain uses TRBV7-9 and TRBJ2-7; tentative D call: TRBD1 (6 bases). This CDR3 has 13 residues. Germline V gene data show CDR1 as SEHNR and CDR2 as FQNEAQ (reference sequence). Trimming removed 5 bases from V and 5 bases from J, with 13 bases in between. The CDR3 nucleotides are TGTGCCAGCAGCCCCCTGGGGGCCCACGAGCAGTACTTC. Encoded protein: CASSPLGAHEQYF.

V gene TRBV28 combines with J gene TRBJ2-7, with 12 bases aligning to TRBD2. The CDR3 has 16 amino acids. The V segment lost 3 bases and the J segment 1 base; nucleotides outside the gene matches: 4. Germline V CDR1 and CDR2: MDHEN, SYDVKM. The CDR3 DNA reads as TGTGCCAGCAGTTTCCCTGGACTAGCGGGATCCTACGAGCAGTACTTC. It is translated as CASSFPGLAGSYEQYF. The full variable domain, rest sourced from reference TRBV28 and TRBJ2-7, is DVKVTQSSRYLVKRTGEKVFLECVQDMDHENMFWYRQDPGLGLRLIYFSYDVKMKEKGDIPEGYSVSREKKERFSLILESASTNQTSMYLCASSFPGLAGSYEQYFGPGTRLTVT.

The table lists this clone with a count of one. The chain is built from TRBV11-2 and TRBJ2-7, with D hard to call. Trimming removed 0 bases at V and 9 bases at J, with 9 bases between. The CDR3 is made up of 12 amino acids. Per germline, CDR1 SGHAT and CDR2 FQNNGV. CDR3: CASSLDLIGQYF. For the CDR3, the DNA is TGTGCCAGCAGCTTAGATCTAATTGGGCAGTACTTC.

The DNA of the CDR3 is TGTGCCAGCAGTGAAGACAGAACATATGGCTACACCTTC. This gives the protein CASSEDRTYGYTF. The rearrangement links TRBV2 to TRBJ1-2; D ambiguous. This CDR3 has 13 residues. Trimming took off 1 base at V and 5 bases at J, with 8 bases between the two ends. Germline CDR1 SNHLY, CDR2 FYNNEI.

V is TRBV19 and J is TRBJ1-1, with D maybe TRBD1 (6 bases). Trimming cost V 3 bases and J 4 bases, with 15 bases left between them. This CDR3 spans 15 amino acids. Germline V lookup: CDR1 LNHDA, CDR2 SQIVND (reference sequence). CDR3 protein: CASSIPRGGGTEAFF. The CDR3 DNA reads as TGTGCCAGTAGTATCCCCCGGGGAGGGGGCACTGAAGCTTTCTTT.

The chain is built from TRBV7-9 and TRBJ1-1; weak D call: TRBD1 (5 bases). Germline lookup yields CDR1 SEHNR and CDR2 FQNEAQ (reference sequence). V lost 5 bases to trimming and J lost 4 bases, with 14 bases between them. The CDR3 is made up of 14 amino acids. CDR3 nucleotide sequence: TGTGCCAGCAGCCAAGAGGGGCGGGGCACTGAAGCTTTCTTT. Residues: CASSQEGRGTEAFF.

The chain carries TRBV7-2 and TRBJ2-3; TRBD2 might be the D (5 bases). Germline V gene lookup returns CDR1 SGHTA and CDR2 FQGNSA. The CDR3 has 14 residues. Trimming shortened V by 6 bases and J by 4 bases, and 14 bases separated the two germline ends. CDR3 sequence (DNA): TGTGCCAGCAGTACCCCATCGGGGTCAGATACGCAGTATTTT. Its translation is CASSTPSGSDTQYF.

This clone has just one count. The chain joins TRBV2 to TRBJ1-6; 7 bases line up with TRBD1. The junction had 11 bases not matched to a gene; V was cut back by 6 bases and J by 6 bases. The CDR3 runs to 16 residues. Germline CDR1 SNHLY, CDR2 FYNNEI. CDR3 protein: CASRQFTGAGNSPLHF. CDR3 DNA: TGTGCCAGCAGGCAATTCACAGGGGCTGGTAATTCACCCCTCCACTTT.

This chain uses TRBV7-2 with TRBJ1-4; a possible D gene is TRBD1 (6 bases). Germline V lookup: CDR1 SGHTA, CDR2 FQGNSA. CDR3 size: 15 residues. The V and J ends lost 1 base and 6 bases respectively, with 12 bases between them. CDR3 sequence (DNA): TGTGCCAGCAGCTTAGGGGGGACAAGGGATGAAAAACTGTTTTTT. Translated: CASSLGGTRDEKLFF.

The gene calls are TRBV3-1 (or the pseudogene TRBV3-2) and TRBJ2-5; the match to TRBD1 covers 8 bases. Looked up from germline, CDR1 is LGHDT and CDR2 is YNNKEL (reference sequence). V was clipped by 0 bases and J by 5 bases; unmatched bases: 8. The CDR3 has 16 residues. CDR3 coding DNA: TGTGCCAGCAGCCAAGAAACTCCAGGGGGCTGGGAGACCCAGTACTTC. It codes for CASSQETPGGWETQYF.

V and J are TRBV28 and TRBJ2-3; TRBD2 aligns across 10 bases. Germline trimming cut 2 bases from V and 7 bases from J; bases unmatched to any gene: 3. This CDR3 comprises 14 residues. Germline V gene data show CDR1 as MDHEN and CDR2 as SYDVKM. This CDR3 is CASSLSGGENTQYF. The DNA of the CDR3 is TGTGCCAGCAGTTTAAGCGGGGGGGAAAATACGCAGTATTTT.

CDR3 coding DNA: TGTGCCAGCAGCCCCGTTTTCTTACAGGCTGCGCGCTATGGCTACACCTTC. Residues: CASSPVFLQAARYGYTF. The chain couples TRBV7-9 to TRBJ1-2; D might be TRBD1 (5 bases). CDR1 is SEHNR and CDR2 is FQNEAQ in the germline V gene (reference sequence). V lost 5 bases, J lost 4 bases, and 23 bases lay in between. The CDR3 contains 17 residues.

The chain carries TRBV28 and TRBJ1-2; D not certain. CDR3 length: 14 amino acids. Trimming took 4 bases from V and 4 from J, leaving 13 bases between them. Germline-derived CDR1 and CDR2 are MDHEN and SYDVKM. CDR3 region: CASSSEFYSYGYTF. The CDR3 DNA reads TGTGCCAGCAGTTCCGAATTCTACTCCTATGGCTACACCTTC.

The chain employs TRBV6-5 and TRBJ1-1; D uncertain. This CDR3 spans 13 amino acids. Germline assignment: CDR1 MNHEY and CDR2 SVGAGI. Trimming stripped 6 bases from V and 1 base from J, with 9 bases between. CDR3 nucleotide sequence: TGTGCCAGCAGAACTTTAAAGAACACTGAAGCTTTCTTT. Translated: CASRTLKNTEAFF.

The chain recombines TRBV30 with TRBJ1-3; D gene ambiguous. The CDR3 is 13 amino acids. V was cut by 0 bases and J by 3 bases, with 6 bases left in between. CDR1 and CDR2 (germline): GTSNPN, SVGIG (reference sequence). The chain's CDR3 is CAWSVSGGNTIYF. The CDR3 nucleotides are TGTGCCTGGAGTGTCTCGGGTGGAAACACCATATATTTT.

CDR3 nucleotides: TGTGCCAGCAGTTCCAGGGTTTTGGGGGAAAAACTGTTTTTT. This encodes CASSSRVLGEKLFF. The chain links TRBV27 to TRBJ1-4, with D perhaps matching TRBD1 (5 bases). CDR3 length: 14 residues. V shed 4 bases and J shed 8 bases, with 14 bases lying between them. Germline CDR1 MNHEY, CDR2 SMNVEV (reference sequence).

V gene TRBV27 combines with J gene TRBJ1-6; D may be TRBD1 (6 bases). V gave up 6 bases and J gave up 3 bases, with 12 bases separating them. The length of the CDR3 is 15 residues. Germline V gene data show CDR1 as MNHEY and CDR2 as SMNVEV (reference sequence). CDR3 nucleotide sequence: TGTGCCAGCAGGGACCGACAGGACTATAATTCACCCCTCCACTTT. Translating gives CASRDRQDYNSPLHF.

The chain has TRBV10-3 and TRBJ1-3; possibly TRBD1 for D (5 bases). This CDR3 contains 15 residues. Germline assignment: CDR1 ENHRY and CDR2 SYGVKD. Trimming pared 4 bases from V and 0 bases from J, leaving 10 bases between. Here the CDR3 reads CAISGQGISGNTIYF. CDR3 nucleotide sequence: TGTGCCATCAGTGGGCAGGGTATCTCTGGAAACACCATATATTTT.

The chain uses TRBV2 and TRBJ2-7; 7 bases fit TRBD1. Germline V gives CDR1 SNHLY, CDR2 FYNNEI. Trimming cost V 5 bases and J 0 bases; bases outside gene matches: 7. This CDR3 comprises 15 residues. The DNA for the CDR3 is TGTGCCAGCAGTACCAGACAGGGCCCCTCCTACGAGCAGTACTTC. Translating it yields CASSTRQGPSYEQYF.

This clone turned up a few times. CDR3 region: CASSTGMSNQPQHF. For the CDR3, the DNA is TGTGCCAGCAGTACAGGGATGAGCAATCAGCCCCAGCATTTT. The V gene is TRBV2, the J gene TRBJ1-5, with D possibly being TRBD1 (6 bases). This CDR3 contains 14 residues. Deletions cut 5 bases from V and 1 base from J, with 9 bases between. The germline gives CDR1 SNHLY, CDR2 FYNNEI.

The gene calls are TRBV10-2 and TRBJ1-1; weak D call: TRBD1 (6 bases). The CDR3 consists of 14 residues. V dropped 6 bases and J dropped 3 bases, with 14 bases sitting between them. Germline loops: CDR1 WSHSY, CDR2 SAAADI. Here the CDR3 DNA reads TGCGCCAGCAGGAACACAGGGTCCGACACTGAAGCTTTCTTT. It specifies CASRNTGSDTEAFF.

This sequence joins TRBV2 and TRBJ2-7; D possibly corresponds to TRBD1 (7 bases). From germline, CDR1 is SNHLY and CDR2 FYNNEI. This CDR3 has 15 residues. The ends were cut back, 7 bases at V and 6 bases at J, with 22 bases in the middle. The CDR3 nucleotides read TGTGCCAGCACCCGGGAGAGGGGGCCTTTCAGCGAGCAGTACTTC. Translating gives CASTRERGPFSEQYF.

The rearrangement links TRBV5-6 to TRBJ2-3; TRBD2 is a possible D gene (6 bases). This CDR3 is built from 19 residues. The germline V gene encodes CDR1 SGHDT and CDR2 YYEEEE. The V end was cut by 5 bases, the J end by 0 bases, with 25 bases between. In nucleotides, the CDR3 is TGTGCCAGCAGTTACAGATACCGGGACTTTTATCCTAGCACAGATACGCAGTATTTT. Encoded protein: CASSYRYRDFYPSTDTQYF.

J is TRBJ1-2 and V is TRBV28, with TRBD1 matching over 9 bases. Germline CDR1 and CDR2: MDHEN and SYDVKM. There are 14 residues in the CDR3. Germline trimming cut 7 bases from V and 8 bases from J; bases unmatched to any gene: 11. DNA of the CDR3: TGTGCCAGCACGGGCGCCGGGACAGGGTACGGCTACACCTTC. Translated: CASTGAGTGYGYTF.